This TCR beta chain was recovered during a study of cytomegalovirus exposure and HLA in healthy donors. Overall study context: Across 300 to 400 genotyped donors, about 80% landed in the Caucasian-associated ancestry cluster.

The V gene's germline CDR1 is GTSNPN and CDR2 SVGIG (reference sequence). The germline V and J ends were trimmed by 0 bases and 5 bases, with 8 bases remaining between them. The CDR3 loop spans 13 amino acids. Use of 60 Vbeta and 13 Jbeta primers characterized the PCR. Clones were sequenced by immunoSEQ multiplex PCR, and TCRdb holds only the in-frame ones, with some missing. The table records 100,000 to 150,000 clones, over 15% of them present only once. This clone has more than one count but fewer than ten. The chain uses TRBV30 and TRBJ1-5; D not certain. The clonotype comes from a female donor in good health and CMV-seropositive. The sequenced sample was PBMCs. The CDR3 loop reads CAWSVALHQPQHF. The CDR3 DNA follows: TGTGCCTGGAGTGTAGCCCTCCATCAGCCCCAGCATTTT.